A single sample is the source of the 26 T cell receptor beta chains below, sequenced in a study of cytomegalovirus exposure and HLA in healthy donors. A multiplex PCR was run with 60 Vbeta primers and 13 Jbeta primers. Libraries were prepared by immunoSEQ multiplex PCR; TCRdb keeps only in-frame clonotypes and omits some of them. This table holds more than 85,000 clones, about 70% found once. Sequencing used PBMCs. These receptors were obtained from a man aged 25 to 40 in good health and CMV-seronegative.

The genes are TRBV9 and TRBJ2-7; 9 bases line up with TRBD1. This CDR3 region has 17 residues. Per germline, CDR1 SGDLS and CDR2 YYNGEE. The J segment lost 7 bases and the V segment lost 0 bases, leaving 14 bases of the junction unmatched. In nucleotides, the CDR3 is TGTGCCAGCAGCGTAGGGTCATCGGGGACAGGGTTTGTTGAGCAGTACTTC. It yields the protein CASSVGSSGTGFVEQYF.

This chain links TRBV6-5 with TRBJ2-1; 9 bases agree with TRBD2. The CDR3 extends over 15 amino acids. Germline loops: CDR1 MNHEY, CDR2 SVGAGI. J was trimmed by 10 bases and V by 5 bases; bases with no gene match: 12. The CDR3 DNA sequence: TGTGCCAGCAGTCGTAGCGGGAGAATTAGAGGGGAGCAGTTCTTC. Protein product: CASSRSGRIRGEQFF.

The chain is built from TRBV6-4 and TRBJ1-1, with TRBD1 as a possible D gene (6 bases). Germline V lookup: CDR1 MRHNA, CDR2 SNTAGT. The length of the CDR3 is 11 residues. Trimming cost V 6 bases and J 5 bases, with 7 bases left between them. CDR3 in amino acids: CASRQGTEAFF. The CDR3 DNA is TGTGCCAGCAGGCAGGGGACTGAAGCTTTCTTT.

The rearrangement uses TRBV5-1 and TRBJ2-3, with TRBD2 identical over 12 bases. V trimming: 1 base; J trimming: 7 bases; junction bases outside the gene matches: 7. The CDR3 spans 16 residues. Germline V gene lookup returns CDR1 SGHRS and CDR2 YFSETQ. The CDR3 sequence is CASSLMTSGSSYTQYF. CDR3 bases: TGCGCCAGCAGCTTGATGACTAGCGGGAGCAGTTATACGCAGTATTTT.

This clone was recorded only once. This sequence joins TRBV6-5 and TRBJ2-1; the D is unclear. This CDR3 is 13 amino acids long. Germline assignment: CDR1 MNHEY and CDR2 SVGAGI. Trimming cost V 5 bases and J 7 bases, with 12 bases left between them. The CDR3 DNA is TGTGCCAGCAGTACCTCTCTAGGAAATGAGCAGTTCTTC. Its protein product is CASSTSLGNEQFF.

The rearrangement uses TRBV21-1 and TRBJ1-5. TRBV21-1 is flagged as a pseudogene. CDR3 length: 17 amino acids. CDR3 bases: TGTGCCAGCAGCGCTCAACGGGGAGTACCTAGCAATCAGCCCCAGCATTTT. Amino acid sequence: CASSAQRGVPSNQPQHF.

This clone was observed a handful of times. The rearrangement joins TRBV10-1 to TRBJ1-5, with D possibly TRBD1 on 6 matching bases. The CDR3 contains 15 residues. V was trimmed by 2 bases and J by 1 base, leaving 9 bases between them. Germline CDR1 reads WNHNN; CDR2 reads SYGVQD (reference sequence). CDR3 residues: CASSEVQGSNQPQHF. In nucleotides, the CDR3 is TGCGCCAGCAGTGAGGTTCAGGGGAGCAATCAGCCCCAGCATTTT.

The gene calls are TRBV7-2 and TRBJ2-5; 8 nucleotides line up with TRBD2. CDR1 SGHTA and CDR2 FQGNSA come from the germline V gene. J lost 11 bases, V lost 5 bases, and 16 bases had no gene match. CDR3 length: 15 residues. The DNA for the CDR3 is TGTGCCAGCAGCCCTCTACCTGGACTAGCCCCCAAGCAGTACTTC. It translates to CASSPLPGLAPKQYF.

The V gene is TRBV19, the J gene TRBJ2-4; 11 bases fit TRBD2. V lost 1 base to trimming and J lost 1 base; unmatched junction nucleotides: 9. CDR1 is LNHDA, CDR2 SQIVND, per germline (reference sequence). The CDR3 sequence is 19 residues long. The CDR3 protein is CASSIVLLAGGGAKNIQYF. CDR3 coding DNA: TGTGCCAGTAGTATAGTGTTGCTAGCGGGAGGAGGGGCCAAAAACATTCAGTACTTC.

This clone has only a few counts. V gene TRBV7-8 combines with J gene TRBJ1-4; TRBD1 might be the D (5 bases). Germline V gene data show CDR1 as SGHVS and CDR2 as FQNEAQ. V gave up 2 bases and J gave up 6 bases, with 16 bases separating them. The CDR3 has 16 amino acids. CDR3 in DNA: TGTGCCAGCAGCTTACTTATAAGACAGTTGGATGAAAAACTGTTTTTT. This translates into CASSLLIRQLDEKLFF.

The rearrangement joins TRBV5-1 to TRBJ2-7; D is unclear. From germline, CDR1 is SGHRS and CDR2 YFSETQ. The V gene lost 4 bases and the J gene lost 1 base, with 12 bases spanning the gap. The CDR3 length is 14 residues. For the CDR3, the DNA is TGCGCCAGCAGCCAGAGGCCTCCTTCCTACGAGCAGTACTTC. Translating gives CASSQRPPSYEQYF.

This sequence joins TRBV30 and TRBJ2-7; 9 nucleotides align to TRBD2. Per the germline V gene, CDR1 is GTSNPN and CDR2 is SVGIG (reference sequence). V trimming: 0 bases; J trimming: 7 bases; junction bases outside the gene matches: 13. This CDR3 is 16 amino acids long. CDR3 in amino acids: CAWSVRWAGGPWEQYF. For the CDR3, the DNA is TGTGCCTGGAGTGTACGGTGGGCGGGAGGGCCATGGGAGCAGTACTTC.

In its sample, this clone was seen once. This sequence joins TRBV7-9 and TRBJ1-5; perhaps TRBD1 as D (6 bases). Germline lookup yields CDR1 SEHNR and CDR2 FQNEAQ (reference sequence). Trimming shortened V by 5 bases and J by 5 bases, and 28 bases separated the two germline ends. The CDR3 has 19 residues. In nucleotides, the CDR3 is TGTGCCAGCAGCCCAGCCAGCCCCGGGGGGGCCCGATCGGATCAGCCCCAGCATTTT. It yields the protein CASSPASPGGARSDQPQHF.

This clone was recorded a few times. The V gene is TRBV7-9, the J gene TRBJ1-1; D is undetermined. Per germline, CDR1 SEHNR and CDR2 FQNEAQ (reference sequence). This CDR3 is 12 amino acids long. Trimming took 6 bases from V and 3 from J, leaving 8 bases between them. DNA for the CDR3: TGTGCCAGCAGGCCGCGGTACACTGAAGCTTTCTTT. This encodes CASRPRYTEAFF.

The chain recombines TRBV5-1 with TRBJ1-3; 7 positions match TRBD1. CDR1 and CDR2 from the germline V gene are SGHRS and YFSETQ. V lost 7 bases and J lost 0; bases outside the gene matches: 7. CDR3 length: 15 residues. CDR3 bases: TGCGCCAGCCCTCTGGGACAGTTCTCTGGAAACACCATATATTTT. This codes for CASPLGQFSGNTIYF.

V gene TRBV23-1 combines with J gene TRBJ2-1; D perhaps matches TRBD1 (6 bases). TRBV23-1 is an ORF, with its function uncertain. The CDR3 runs to 14 residues. V lost 7 bases and J 8 bases, leaving 18 bases between the germline ends. The CDR3 DNA sequence: TGCGCCAGCACCTGTCGAGGGGGAGTGCATGAGCAGTTCTTC. Its protein product is CASTCRGGVHEQFF.

This clone was picked up one time. This chain joins TRBV18 and TRBJ2-2; 8 bases align to TRBD1. V lost 2 bases and J lost 3; bases outside the gene matches: 8. Per germline, CDR1 KGHSH and CDR2 LQKENI. The CDR3 totals 17 residues. The CDR3 loop reads CASSPLSGQGDTGELFF. CDR3 DNA sequence: TGTGCCAGCTCACCATTATCAGGACAGGGAGACACCGGGGAGCTGTTTTTT.

The chain has TRBV29-1 and TRBJ2-3; 11 bases map to TRBD1. The CDR3 loop spans 15 amino acids. The junction had 9 bases not matched to a gene; V was cut back by 5 bases and J by 5 bases. Germline V CDR1 and CDR2: SQVTM, ANQGSEA. The CDR3 here is CSVYGGQGAVDTQYF. The CDR3 DNA follows: TGCAGCGTTTACGGAGGACAGGGGGCGGTAGATACGCAGTATTTT.

The chain links TRBV5-1 to TRBJ1-2, with 7 bases identical to TRBD1. V shed 3 bases and J 5 bases; nucleotides not matched to a gene: 7. Germline CDR1 and CDR2: SGHRS and YFSETQ. The CDR3 runs to 14 residues. CDR3 loop: CASSSSTGTYGYTF. Written as DNA, the CDR3 is TGCGCCAGCAGCTCGTCGACAGGGACGTATGGCTACACCTTC.

The chain couples TRBV28 to TRBJ2-3, with unresolved D. The germline V gene has CDR1 MDHEN and CDR2 SYDVKM. V lost 2 bases, J lost 5 bases, and 11 bases lay in between. The CDR3 has 14 residues. CDR3 nucleotide sequence: TGTGCCAGCAGTTTACTTCCCAGCGTAGATACGCAGTATTTT. It specifies CASSLLPSVDTQYF.

V gene TRBV4-1 combines with J gene TRBJ2-7; TRBD2 matches at 7 bases. With V trimmed by 0 bases and J by 3 bases, 8 bases remained unmatched. The CDR3 covers 16 residues. Germline V gene lookup returns CDR1 MGHRA and CDR2 YSYEKL. The CDR3 DNA sequence: TGCGCCAGCAGCCAAGATCATTTGGGGAGGGTCTACGAGCAGTACTTC. Residues: CASSQDHLGRVYEQYF.

V gene TRBV29-1 combines with J gene TRBJ2-5; D is possibly TRBD1 (6 bases). The CDR3 covers 14 residues. Germline assignment: CDR1 SQVTM and CDR2 ANQGSEA. The ends were cut back, 6 bases at V and 4 bases at J, with 18 bases in the middle. The CDR3 spells CSVRRGSMGETQYF. The CDR3 DNA sequence: TGCAGCGTGCGTAGGGGGAGTATGGGAGAGACCCAGTACTTC.

In its sample, this clone is medium-sized. The rearrangement joins TRBV4-3 to TRBJ2-1; 10 nucleotides align to TRBD1. After removal of 0 bases from V and 1 base from J, the junction contained 0 bases not matched to a gene. Germline CDR1 LGHNA, CDR2 YSLEER. This CDR3 region has 16 residues. In nucleotides, the CDR3 is TGCGCCAGCAGCCAAGAGGGACAGGGGTCCTACAATGAGCAGTTCTTC. Protein: CASSQEGQGSYNEQFF.

The chain has TRBV27 and TRBJ2-7; 8 bases match TRBD2. CDR1 is MNHEY and CDR2 is SMNVEV in the germline V gene (reference sequence). V was pared by 3 bases and J by 2 bases, with 6 bases of the junction left unmatched. This CDR3 is 15 amino acids long. In DNA, the CDR3 is TGTGCCAGCAGTTTGGACGGGAGGGGGACCTACGAGCAGTACTTC. It is translated as CASSLDGRGTYEQYF.

This chain connects TRBV28 to TRBJ1-1; the D is unclear. V was pared by 4 bases and J by 5 bases, with 11 bases between. Per germline, CDR1 MDHEN and CDR2 SYDVKM. CDR3 size: 13 residues. For the CDR3, the DNA is TGTGCCAGCAGTTCCCCTCCGGGGACTGAAGCTTTCTTT. Residues: CASSSPPGTEAFF.

Here the CDR3 reads CASSQEHGRAGRGYTF. The CDR3 DNA reads as TGTGCCAGCAGCCAAGAACACGGCAGGGCAGGTCGTGGCTACACCTTC. This rearrangement joins TRBV14 to TRBJ1-2, with D perhaps matching TRBD1 (5 bases). The germline V gene encodes CDR1 SGHDN and CDR2 FVKESK. The CDR3 consists of 16 residues. V lost 0 bases, J lost 7 bases, and 18 bases lay in between. The whole variable domain, filled in from reference TRBV14 and TRBJ1-2, reads EAGVTQFPSHSVIEKGQTVTLRCDPISGHDNLYWYRRVMGKEIKFLLHFVKESKQDESGMPNNRFLAERTGGTYSTLKVQPAELEDSGVYFCASSQEHGRAGRGYTFGSGTRLTVV.